These 27 T cell receptor beta chains were sequenced from one sample in a study of long-term antiretroviral therapy in people with HIV. Researchers report immunoSEQ v3.0 was run at survey level. Some clones are missing from TCRdb's copy, which holds only in-frame ones; the method was immunoSEQ multiplex PCR. Of tens of thousands of clones listed, roughly 95% are singletons. The sample in question was unsorted PBMCs, obtained more than 6 years after starting antiretroviral therapy. The receptor source for this set is a man aged 25-40 years with HIV.

The chain recombines TRBV30 with TRBJ2-5; 8 bases align to TRBD2. Looked up from germline, CDR1 is GTSNPN and CDR2 is SVGIG (reference sequence). The CDR3 is 15 amino acids. J gave up 3 bases and V 4 bases, and 10 bases lay outside the gene matches. CDR3 in DNA: TGTGCCTGGACTCCGGCCGGGGGGGGGAAAGAGACCCAGTACTTC. Translated, it gives CAWTPAGGGKETQYF.

The J gene is TRBJ2-7, the V gene TRBV30, with D perhaps TRBD2 (5 bases). Germline lookup yields CDR1 GTSNPN and CDR2 SVGIG (reference sequence). The CDR3 has 14 residues. V was shortened by 1 base and J by 4 bases, with 14 bases between the two germline ends. CDR3 sequence reads: CAWSAVGGGYEQYF. DNA of the CDR3: TGTGCCTGGAGTGCAGTTGGTGGAGGATACGAGCAGTACTTC.

The rearrangement joins TRBV9 to TRBJ1-1, with D possibly matching TRBD1 (5 bases). The CDR3 spans 18 residues. V shed 0 bases and J shed 1 base, with 19 bases lying between them. Per germline, CDR1 SGDLS and CDR2 YYNGEE. CDR3: CASSVEPGGWQGNTEAFF. DNA of the CDR3: TGTGCCAGCAGCGTAGAACCCGGGGGTTGGCAGGGGAACACTGAAGCTTTCTTT.

The CDR3 reads CATALLGGELFF. The DNA of the CDR3 is TGTGCCACCGCTCTGCTTGGCGGGGAGCTGTTTTTT. The rearrangement links TRBV15 to TRBJ2-2, with D hard to call. V lost 8 bases to trimming and J lost 7 bases, with 11 bases between them. The length of the CDR3 is 12 residues. Germline assignment: CDR1 LNHNV and CDR2 YYDKDF (reference sequence).

The chain uses TRBV9 and TRBJ2-7, with D perhaps TRBD2 (7 bases). Per the germline V gene, CDR1 is SGDLS and CDR2 is YYNGEE. The ends were cut back, 5 bases at V and 0 bases at J, with 21 bases in the middle. The CDR3 is 17 residues long. The CDR3 DNA is TGTGCCAGCAGTCCCCAGAAGGGGGGGCCTGCCTCCTACGAGCAGTACTTC. Amino acid sequence: CASSPQKGGPASYEQYF.

A single count supports this clone. This chain links TRBV27 with TRBJ2-7; no clear D gene. The V gene's germline CDR1 is MNHEY and CDR2 SMNVEV (reference sequence). Trimming stripped 3 bases from V and 5 bases from J, with 5 bases between. This CDR3 has 11 residues. The CDR3 bases are TGTGCCAGCAGTTTCTCTCACGAGCAGTACTTC. Its protein is CASSFSHEQYF.

The chain couples TRBV27 to TRBJ1-1; D is uncertain. V was pared by 3 bases and J by 1 base, with 15 bases between. CDR1 and CDR2 (germline): MNHEY, SMNVEV (reference sequence). The CDR3 covers 16 residues. CDR3 nucleotides: TGTGCCAGCAGTTTTGTATTCGGCAGGACGAACACTGAAGCTTTCTTT. Its translation: CASSFVFGRTNTEAFF.

This clone was counted once. The rearrangement links TRBV29-1 to TRBJ1-1; a possible D gene is TRBD1 (5 bases). Germline V gives CDR1 SQVTM, CDR2 ANQGSEA. The V gene lost 2 bases and the J gene lost 1 base, with 14 bases spanning the gap. The CDR3 has 15 residues. CDR3 nucleotide sequence: TGCAGCGTTGAATACGTCGCAGGGCCGAACACTGAAGCTTTCTTT. This gives the protein CSVEYVAGPNTEAFF.

V gene TRBV15 combines with J gene TRBJ2-1; D might be TRBD2 (6 bases). Trimming cost V 6 bases and J 8 bases, with 11 bases left between them. Germline values: CDR1 LNHNV, CDR2 YYDKDF (reference sequence). The CDR3 totals 12 residues. The CDR3 protein is CATSKEGHEQFF. CDR3 DNA sequence: TGTGCCACCAGTAAGGAGGGTCATGAGCAGTTCTTC.

This chain joins TRBV5-1 and TRBJ2-7; TRBD2 matches at 7 bases. The V and J ends lost 4 bases and 0 bases, in that order; junction bases with no gene match: 1. The CDR3 is 13 amino acids. CDR1 and CDR2 from the germline V gene are SGHRS and YFSETQ. CDR3 amino acids: CASSSGDSYEQYF. The DNA of the CDR3 is TGCGCCAGCAGCAGCGGGGACTCCTACGAGCAGTACTTC.

The chain carries TRBV5-4 and TRBJ2-7, with 9 bases lining up with TRBD1. Germline V gene sequence: CDR1 SGHNT, CDR2 YYREEE (reference sequence). Trimming removed 0 bases from V and 4 bases from J; junction bases left unmatched: 8. This CDR3 contains 16 residues. The CDR3 reads CASSLGGTGPPYEQYF. For the CDR3, the DNA is TGTGCCAGCAGCTTGGGAGGGACAGGGCCTCCTTACGAGCAGTACTTC.

This clone was recorded once. The V call is TRBV11-2, the J call TRBJ2-7; TRBD1 matches at 8 bases. This CDR3 comprises 14 residues. From germline, CDR1 is SGHAT and CDR2 FQNNGV. Germline trimming cut 6 bases from V and 1 base from J; bases unmatched to any gene: 5. CDR3: CASSPRTGSYEQYF. The DNA for the CDR3 is TGTGCCAGCAGTCCTCGGACAGGGTCCTACGAGCAGTACTTC.

The rearrangement joins TRBV5-1 to TRBJ2-3; 11 positions agree with TRBD2. J was trimmed by 9 bases and V by 4 bases; bases with no gene match: 7. Germline V gives CDR1 SGHRS, CDR2 YFSETQ. This CDR3 spans 14 amino acids. The CDR3: CASSGPLAGGTQYF. In DNA form, the CDR3 reads TGCGCCAGCAGCGGACCTCTAGCGGGGGGCACGCAGTATTTT. The full variable domain, in which reference TRBV5-1 and TRBJ2-3 provide the parts outside the CDR3, is KAGVTQTPRYLIKTRGQQVTLSCSPISGHRSVSWYQQTPGQGLQFLFEYFSETQRNKGNFPGRFSGRQFSNSRSEMNVSTLELGDSALYLCASSGPLAGGTQYFGPGTRLTVL.

V gene TRBV6-1 combines with J gene TRBJ2-3; 7 nucleotides match TRBD2. Germline loops: CDR1 MNHNS, CDR2 SASEGT. V dropped 1 base and J dropped 1; count of bases not matched to a gene: 2. The CDR3 spans 15 residues. CDR3 sequence (DNA): TGTGCCAGCAGTGAAGTGGGAGGGCGCACAGATACGCAGTATTTT. Protein: CASSEVGGRTDTQYF.

The chain is built from TRBV27 and TRBJ1-2, with TRBD1 matching over 7 bases. V dropped 5 bases and J dropped 4; count of bases not matched to a gene: 7. This CDR3 contains 14 residues. The germline V gene encodes CDR1 MNHEY and CDR2 SMNVEV (reference sequence). The CDR3, as DNA: TGTGCCAGCAGTGGGACAGAAGGGAGCTATGGCTACACCTTC. This codes for CASSGTEGSYGYTF.

J is TRBJ1-3 and V is TRBV19; D remains unclear. Germline-derived CDR1 and CDR2 are LNHDA and SQIVND (reference sequence). CDR3 size: 13 residues. The ends were cut back, 5 bases at V and 4 bases at J, with 9 bases in the middle. DNA for the CDR3: TGTGCCAGTAGTCAACAAGGAGGAAACACCATATATTTT. The encoded protein is CASSQQGGNTIYF.

This clone was counted between two and nine times. The V gene is TRBV6-4, the J gene TRBJ2-3; D might be TRBD2 (6 bases). The CDR3 extends over 14 amino acids. V was cut by 9 bases and J by 5 bases, with 18 bases left in between. Germline V gene data show CDR1 as MRHNA and CDR2 as SNTAGT. This CDR3 is CASALGEEGDTQYF. The CDR3 DNA is TGTGCCAGTGCCCTGGGGGAGGAGGGAGATACGCAGTATTTT.

Remarks on this clone: No DNA is shown, since the ends of the CDR3 on it are uncertain; the CDR3 is the one TCRdb lists. V gene TRBV21-1 combines with J gene TRBJ2-4; TRBD2, the table's D call, was not compared with the DNA. TRBV21-1 is an annotated pseudogene. 13 amino acids form the CDR3, both terminal residues included. The CDR3 here is CASPFGGGNIQYF.

The gene calls are TRBV30 and TRBJ1-5; D ambiguous. The CDR3 is 14 amino acids. V was cut by 5 bases and J by 0 bases, with 11 bases left in between. Germline loops: CDR1 GTSNPN, CDR2 SVGIG (reference sequence). In DNA, the CDR3 is TGTGCCTGGTCAATGGGATATAGCAATCAGCCCCAGCATTTT. It yields the protein CAWSMGYSNQPQHF.

The chain recombines TRBV5-5 with TRBJ2-7; D uncertain. Trimming left V 0 bases short and J 2 bases short, with 9 bases between. This CDR3 has 14 amino acids. Germline CDR1 reads SGHKS; CDR2 reads YYEKEE (reference sequence). The CDR3, as DNA: TGTGCCAGCAGCTTGGGCAGGTCCGCCTACGAGCAGTACTTC. It codes for CASSLGRSAYEQYF. The variable domain in full, completed from reference TRBV5-5 and TRBJ2-7, reads DAGVTQSPTHLIKTRGQQVTLRCSPISGHKSVSWYQQVLGQGPQFIFQYYEKEERGRGNFPDRFSARQFPNYSSELNVNALLLGDSALYLCASSLGRSAYEQYFGPGTRLTVT.

The chain uses TRBV2 and TRBJ2-6; D is unclear. Looked up from germline, CDR1 is SNHLY and CDR2 is FYNNEI. The CDR3 contains 12 residues. Trimming took off 5 bases at V and 3 bases at J, with 2 bases between the two ends. Here the CDR3 DNA reads TGTGCCAGCAGTATTGGGGCCAACGTCCTGACTTTC. It is translated as CASSIGANVLTF.

The V call is TRBV2, the J call TRBJ2-7; TRBD1 or TRBD2 may be the D gene (7 bases each). CDR1 is SNHLY and CDR2 is FYNNEI in the germline V gene. V was pared by 3 bases and J by 6 bases, with 18 bases between. CDR3 length: 15 amino acids. CDR3: CASSERPSRGGEQYF. In DNA, the CDR3 is TGTGCCAGCAGTGAGAGACCTTCCAGGGGGGGCGAGCAGTACTTC.

DNA for the CDR3: TGTGCCAGCAGCTTAGGGTCGACAGTCACAGATACGCAGTATTTT. This sequence encodes CASSLGSTVTDTQYF. This chain links TRBV7-8 with TRBJ2-3; weak D call: TRBD1 (5 bases). CDR3 size: 15 residues. The germline V gene encodes CDR1 SGHVS and CDR2 FQNEAQ. V was trimmed by 1 base and J by 2 bases, leaving 10 bases between them.

This chain joins TRBV30 and TRBJ1-5, with D maybe TRBD1 (5 bases). The length of the CDR3 is 15 residues. V dropped 0 bases and J dropped 2 bases, with 11 bases sitting between them. The V gene's germline CDR1 is GTSNPN and CDR2 SVGIG (reference sequence). CDR3 residues: CAWSVMGLGNQPQHF. The DNA for the CDR3 is TGTGCCTGGAGTGTAATGGGACTAGGCAATCAGCCCCAGCATTTT.

The chain couples TRBV27 to TRBJ2-7; D unresolved. Between the trimmed V and J ends, which lost 6 bases and 7 bases, there was a span of 16 bases. In germline, CDR1 is MNHEY, CDR2 SMNVEV (reference sequence). CDR3 length: 13 residues. CDR3 nucleotide sequence: TGTGCCAGCAGGTACAGCACCCTCGGGGAGCAGTACTTC. Amino acids: CASRYSTLGEQYF.

This chain links TRBV5-6 with TRBJ1-5; 7 bases line up with TRBD1. CDR3 length: 12 residues. The ends lost 3 bases at V and 7 bases at J; junction bases unmatched: 1. Germline V lookup: CDR1 SGHDT, CDR2 YYEEEE. CDR3 sequence: CASSYRGQPQHF. The CDR3 coding sequence is TGTGCCAGCAGCTACAGGGGCCAGCCCCAGCATTTT.

Written as DNA, the CDR3 is TGTGCCTGGAGTGTAGGTTTTGGAAATTCACCCCTCCACTTT. It translates to CAWSVGFGNSPLHF. V usage is TRBV30 and J usage is TRBJ1-6; no clear D gene. V gave up 0 bases and J gave up 7 bases, with 10 bases separating them. This CDR3 has 14 amino acids. CDR1 GTSNPN and CDR2 SVGIG come from the germline V gene (reference sequence). Supplemented by reference TRBV30 and TRBJ1-6, the full variable domain reads SQTIHQWPATLVQPVGSPLSLECTVEGTSNPNLYWYRQAAGRGLQLLFYSVGIGQISSEVPQNLSASRPQDRQFILSSKKLLLSDSGFYLCAWSVGFGNSPLHFGNGTRLTVT.